This section outlines one TCR beta chain sequence together with its context. Its antigen is unidentified. This sample is drawn from a study of T cells in localized non-small cell lung cancer. Trimming stripped 2 bases from V and 2 bases from J, with 10 bases between. The CDR3 covers 14 residues. The germline V gene encodes CDR1 MNHEY and CDR2 SVGAGI. Study-wide findings and caveats: Compared with tumor, uninvolved adjacent lung displayed greater T cell clonality, ranking highest overall.

The method was immunoSEQ multiplex PCR; TCRdb's version includes in-frame clones alone and lacks a portion of them. The data contain fewer than 45,000 clones, 86% of them seen just once; the ten biggest clones take up more than 6%. The chain uses TRBV6-5 and TRBJ2-7; D perhaps matches TRBD2 (5 bases). The source of this sequence is a woman aged 18-49 years with stage III lung adenocarcinoma. The sample was peripheral blood, taken before any cancer treatment. CDR3 protein: CASSYVTGTYEQYF. In nucleotides, the CDR3 is TGTGCCAGCAGTTACGTAACCGGGACCTACGAGCAGTACTTC.